This TCR beta chain was observed in a study of T cell changes during pregnancy in multiple sclerosis. From germline, CDR1 is SNHLY and CDR2 FYNNEI. CDR3 size: 14 residues. V lost 7 bases and J 3 bases, leaving 15 bases between the germline ends. Profiled with immunoSEQ multiplex PCR; TCRdb holds only in-frame clones, not every one. The data hold some 60,000 clones, with around 93% observed a single time. The clonotype originates from a female donor with multiple sclerosis, enrolled in a pregnancy study. The sample here was peripheral blood, taken after pregnancy. The chain has TRBV2 and TRBJ1-2; D not resolved. The CDR3, as DNA: TGTGCCAGCACCGAACCGTTAACTTACTATGGCTACACCTTC. Protein product: CASTEPLTYYGYTF. Supplemented by reference TRBV2 and TRBJ1-2, the full variable domain reads EPEVTQTPSHQVTQMGQEVILRCVPISNHLYFYWYRQILGQKVEFLVSFYNNEISEKSEIFDDQFSVERPDGSNFTLKIRSTKLEDSAMYFCASTEPLTYYGYTFGSGTRLTVV.